This entry lists 30 T cell receptor beta chains sequenced from one sample in a study of cytomegalovirus exposure and HLA in healthy donors. Here immunoSEQ multiplex PCR was the method, and the copy in TCRdb shows in-frame clones only, minus some. The sample holds roughly 330,000 clones; roughly 87% are singletons and the top ten take more than 0.9%. Sequences were obtained from PBMCs. The receptors derive from a woman aged 25 to 45 in good health and CMV-seropositive.

This clone was seen once. The chain carries TRBV7-6 and TRBJ1-1; unclear D gene. In germline, CDR1 is SGHVS, CDR2 FNYEAQ. V shed 2 bases and J shed 7 bases, with 14 bases lying between them. The CDR3 has 14 residues. CDR3 amino acids: CASSLWGSEGEAFF. CDR3 DNA sequence: TGTGCCAGCAGCTTATGGGGAAGCGAGGGTGAAGCTTTCTTT. The entire variable domain, with the rest obtained from reference TRBV7-6 and TRBJ1-1, is as follows: GAGVSQSPRYKVTKRGQDVALRCDPISGHVSLYWYRQALGQGPEFLTYFNYEAQQDKSGLPNDRFSAERPEGSISTLTIQRTEQRDSAMYRCASSLWGSEGEAFFGQGTRLTVV.

The chain couples TRBV5-6 to TRBJ2-7, with a tentative D call TRBD2 (5 bases). Trimming took off 2 bases at V and 6 bases at J, with 12 bases between the two ends. The CDR3 runs 13 residues. Germline CDR1 SGHDT, CDR2 YYEEEE. CDR3 coding DNA: TGTGCCAGCAGCTTAGGACTCCCCCTCGAGCAGTACTTC. Its protein is CASSLGLPLEQYF.

The chain employs TRBV30 and TRBJ2-3; D possibly corresponds to TRBD1 (5 bases). Germline V gene sequence: CDR1 GTSNPN, CDR2 SVGIG (reference sequence). V shed 2 bases and J shed 0 bases, with 9 bases lying between them. The CDR3 runs 14 residues. CDR3 nucleotide sequence: TGTGCCTGGAGTAAGGGGAAAAGCACAGATACGCAGTATTTT. The encoded protein is CAWSKGKSTDTQYF.

J is TRBJ2-1 and V is TRBV27; TRBD2 matches 7 bases. Trimming removed 4 bases from V and 10 bases from J; junction bases left unmatched: 13. There are 15 residues in the CDR3. Germline lookup yields CDR1 MNHEY and CDR2 SMNVEV (reference sequence). Here the CDR3 reads CASSSAGRGKREQFF. In DNA, the CDR3 is TGTGCCAGCAGTTCAGCGGGACGTGGGAAAAGGGAGCAGTTCTTC.

This chain uses TRBV30 with TRBJ2-7; D may be TRBD1 or TRBD2 (5 bases each). In germline, CDR1 is GTSNPN, CDR2 SVGIG (reference sequence). V lost 1 base and J lost 2, with 12 bases in between. The CDR3 loop spans 14 amino acids. The DNA for the CDR3 is TGTGCCTGGAGTGCCGGGACGTACGCCTACGAGCAGTACTTC. Protein product: CAWSAGTYAYEQYF.

The chain recombines TRBV6-1 with TRBJ1-5; a possible D gene is TRBD1 (6 bases). Trimming took 4 bases from V and 5 from J, leaving 12 bases between them. Germline V gene lookup returns CDR1 MNHNS and CDR2 SASEGT. The CDR3 runs to 14 residues. This chain's CDR3 is CASSVGAGDQPQHF. The CDR3 DNA sequence: TGTGCCAGCAGTGTAGGGGCAGGGGATCAGCCCCAGCATTTT.

This chain uses TRBV29-1 with TRBJ1-2; no clear D. The CDR3 has 13 residues. Trimming shortened V by 0 bases and J by 2 bases, and 7 bases separated the two germline ends. CDR1 SQVTM and CDR2 ANQGSEA come from the germline V gene. The CDR3 sequence is CSVEEDPNYGYTF. The CDR3 DNA reads as TGCAGCGTTGAAGAGGACCCAAACTATGGCTACACCTTC.

The CDR3 region is CASSRSKQALRTTEQYF. The CDR3 coding sequence is TGTGCCAGCAGCCGATCTAAACAGGCCCTAAGGACTACCGAGCAGTACTTC. The V and J genes are TRBV7-9 and TRBJ2-7, with a tentative D call TRBD2 (6 bases). The CDR3 runs to 17 residues. Trimming pared 5 bases from V and 6 bases from J, leaving 26 bases between. CDR1 and CDR2 from the germline V gene are SEHNR and FQNEAQ (reference sequence). Looking up the rest from reference TRBV7-9 and TRBJ2-7 gives the full variable domain: DTGVSQNPRHKITKRGQNVTFRCDPISEHNRLYWYRQTLGQGPEFLTYFQNEAQLEKSRLLSDRFSAERPKGSFSTLEIQRTEQGDSAMYLCASSRSKQALRTTEQYFGPGTRLTVT.

The J gene is TRBJ1-5, the V gene TRBV19; unclear D gene. V lost 2 bases, J lost 5 bases, and 7 bases lay in between. The CDR3 is made up of 13 amino acids. Looked up from germline, CDR1 is LNHDA and CDR2 is SQIVND (reference sequence). In DNA form, the CDR3 reads TGTGCCAGTAGTATAAGTGTGGATCAGCCCCAGCATTTT. Encoded protein: CASSISVDQPQHF.

J is TRBJ2-1 and V is TRBV2, with D possibly TRBD2 on 6 matching bases. Germline CDR1 and CDR2: SNHLY and FYNNEI. The CDR3 has 11 residues. The V gene lost 6 bases and the J gene lost 7 bases, with 7 bases spanning the gap. The CDR3 DNA reads as TGTGCCAGCAGGGCGGGGAATGAGCAGTTCTTC. Translation gives CASRAGNEQFF.

The chain has TRBV2 and TRBJ2-2; D might be TRBD1 (5 bases). The V end lost 6 bases, the J end lost 3 bases, and 14 bases lay between the germline ends. This CDR3 region has 15 residues. Germline V gene sequence: CDR1 SNHLY, CDR2 FYNNEI. CDR3 DNA: TGTGCCAGCAGGGCAGGGCTCCCGGACACCGGGGAGCTGTTTTTT. Its translation: CASRAGLPDTGELFF.

The J gene is TRBJ2-2, the V gene TRBV2, with TRBD1 matching over 8 bases. The V and J ends lost 3 bases and 3 bases, in that order; junction bases with no gene match: 3. This CDR3 contains 15 residues. Germline loops: CDR1 SNHLY, CDR2 FYNNEI. CDR3 DNA: TGTGCCAGCAGTGAGGCAGGGGGCCACACCGGGGAGCTGTTTTTT. Translated: CASSEAGGHTGELFF.

Comments on this clone: One end of the junction fails to match germline, which may point to a read error. The chain recombines TRBV2 with TRBJ1-1; 7 positions match TRBD1. This CDR3 spans 14 amino acids. Looked up from germline, CDR1 is SNHLY and CDR2 is FYNNEI. CDR3 nucleotide sequence: TGTGCCAGCAGCGAAAGGACAGGACCCTCTGAGGCTTTCTTT. Translation: CASSERTGPSEAFF.

The genes are TRBV4-1 and TRBJ1-2, with D perhaps matching TRBD1 (5 bases). CDR3 length equals 13 residues. Germline lookup yields CDR1 MGHRA and CDR2 YSYEKL. Deletions cut 4 bases from V and 12 bases from J, with 18 bases between. The CDR3 is CASSRPGRHLHTF. For the CDR3, the DNA is TGCGCCAGCAGCCGACCGGGACGGCATCTACACACCTTC.

This chain joins TRBV18 and TRBJ1-5; 8 bases are a match to TRBD1. The germline V gene has CDR1 KGHSH and CDR2 LQKENI. The V and J ends lost 2 bases and 9 bases, in that order; junction bases with no gene match: 9. The CDR3 has 15 residues. The CDR3: CASSPGTGITAPQHF. In DNA form, the CDR3 reads TGTGCCAGCTCACCAGGGACAGGCATTACGGCGCCCCAGCATTTT.

The rearrangement links TRBV7-8 to TRBJ2-7; tentative D call: TRBD2 (6 bases). This CDR3 has 12 residues. Germline CDR1 and CDR2: SGHVS and FQNEAQ. The germline V and J ends were trimmed by 5 bases and 3 bases, with 8 bases remaining between them. The CDR3 here is CASSRDFYEQYF. CDR3 in DNA: TGTGCCAGCAGCCGGGACTTCTACGAGCAGTACTTC.

J is TRBJ1-1 and V is TRBV10-3; 12 bases match TRBD1. The junction had 4 bases not matched to a gene; V was cut back by 11 bases and J by 0 bases. This CDR3 has 14 amino acids. The V gene's germline CDR1 is ENHRY and CDR2 SYGVKD. The CDR3 is CAAGTGGLNTEAFF. Written as DNA, the CDR3 is TGTGCCGCCGGGACAGGGGGCCTGAACACTGAAGCTTTCTTT.

This chain joins TRBV7-9 and TRBJ2-7, with a weak D call TRBD1 (5 bases). V gave up 5 bases and J gave up 6 bases, with 20 bases separating them. Germline loops: CDR1 SEHNR, CDR2 FQNEAQ (reference sequence). The CDR3 contains 15 residues. The CDR3, as DNA: TGTGCCAGCAGCACCGAACCAGGGATCCCAAGCGAGCAGTACTTC. This sequence encodes CASSTEPGIPSEQYF.

The CDR3 loop reads CASSYIGETQYF. The CDR3 DNA reads TGTGCCAGCAGTTACATTGGGGAGACCCAGTACTTC. This rearrangement joins TRBV6-5 to TRBJ2-5; the D is unclear. With 2 bases removed from V and 5 bases from J, the gap between germline ends came to 6 bases. CDR1 and CDR2 from the germline V gene are MNHEY and SVGAGI. The CDR3 length is 12 residues.

This clone was recorded once. This chain uses TRBV7-2 with TRBJ1-4; tentative D call: TRBD1 (5 bases). Germline V gene data show CDR1 as SGHTA and CDR2 as FQGNSA. Trimming stripped 4 bases from V and 6 bases from J, with 9 bases between. The CDR3 runs 13 residues. The CDR3 spells CASSSREDEKLFF. CDR3 bases: TGTGCCAGCAGCTCCAGGGAAGATGAAAAACTGTTTTTT. Full variable domain (missing parts from reference TRBV7-2 and TRBJ1-4): GAGVSQSPSNKVTEKGKDVELRCDPISGHTALYWYRQSLGQGLEFLIYFQGNSAPDKSGLPSDRFSAERTGGSVSTLTIQRTQQEDSAVYLCASSSREDEKLFFGSGTQLSVL.

V gene TRBV12-5 combines with J gene TRBJ2-2; the match to TRBD2 covers 7 bases. Trimming took 1 base from V and 2 from J; bases not matched to a gene: 1. The CDR3 has 15 residues. CDR1 LGHNT and CDR2 FRNRAP come from the germline V gene. CDR3 residues: CASGLETSNTGELFF. In DNA, the CDR3 is TGTGCTAGTGGTTTGGAGACTAGCAACACCGGGGAGCTGTTTTTT. Drawing the rest from reference TRBV12-5 and TRBJ2-2, the complete variable domain is DARVTQTPRHKVTEMGQEVTMRCQPILGHNTVFWYRQTMMQGLELLAYFRNRAPLDDSGMPKDRFSAEMPDATLATLKIQPSEPRDSAVYFCASGLETSNTGELFFGEGSRLTVL.

The chain uses TRBV2 and TRBJ1-1; perhaps TRBD1 as D (6 bases). The CDR3 runs 12 residues. Between the trimmed V and J ends, which lost 6 bases and 11 bases, there was a span of 16 bases. Germline loops: CDR1 SNHLY, CDR2 FYNNEI. The CDR3 DNA sequence: TGTGCCAGCAGGTTGGGGGGCGAGGAGGCTTTCTTT. This encodes CASRLGGEEAFF.

This chain joins TRBV9 and TRBJ2-5; 13 nucleotides align to TRBD2. Germline trimming cut 0 bases from V and 4 bases from J; bases unmatched to any gene: 3. From germline, CDR1 is SGDLS and CDR2 YYNGEE. The CDR3 consists of 16 residues. CDR3 nucleotides: TGTGCCAGCAGCGTAGCCGGGACTAGCGGGGCAGAGACCCAGTACTTC. It specifies CASSVAGTSGAETQYF.

The chain recombines TRBV12-5 with TRBJ2-3, with D uncertain. Germline lookup yields CDR1 LGHNT and CDR2 FRNRAP. V lost 4 bases and J 3 bases, leaving 5 bases between the germline ends. The CDR3 contains 12 residues. The CDR3 DNA reads as TGTGCTAGTGGTTCTAGTACAGATACGCAGTATTTT. This encodes CASGSSTDTQYF.

V gene TRBV11-2 combines with J gene TRBJ2-7; D uncertain. Trimming pared 5 bases from V and 6 bases from J, leaving 20 bases between. The germline V gene encodes CDR1 SGHAT and CDR2 FQNNGV. The CDR3 is 15 residues long. The CDR3 region has the DNA TGTGCCAGCAGCCCCGTCGGTAGGTCCGGGCTCGAGCAGTACTTC. Protein: CASSPVGRSGLEQYF. Complete variable domain (other parts from reference TRBV11-2 and TRBJ2-7): EAGVAQSPRYKIIEKRQSVAFWCNPISGHATLYWYQQILGQGPKLLIQFQNNGVVDDSQLPKDRFSAERLKGVDSTLKIQPAKLEDSAVYLCASSPVGRSGLEQYFGPGTRLTVT.

The V call is TRBV7-6, the J call TRBJ2-2, with D tentatively TRBD2 (6 bases). The CDR3 length is 14 residues. Looked up from germline, CDR1 is SGHVS and CDR2 is FNYEAQ. V lost 4 bases to trimming and J lost 4 bases, with 10 bases between them. Here the CDR3 DNA reads TGTGCCAGCAGCTCCCTGGAGGGCACCGGGGAGCTGTTTTTT. Its translation: CASSSLEGTGELFF.

This clone was observed a handful of times. The chain combines TRBV9 with TRBJ2-7, with 7 bases matching TRBD2. This CDR3 has 17 amino acids. V shed 0 bases, J shed 1 base, and the junction held 10 bases outside the gene matches. Germline loops: CDR1 SGDLS, CDR2 YYNGEE. CDR3 sequence: CASSVGPTGGSSYEQYF. Written as DNA, the CDR3 is TGTGCCAGCAGCGTAGGCCCCACCGGGGGGAGTTCCTACGAGCAGTACTTC. The whole variable domain, remainder taken from reference TRBV9 and TRBJ2-7, is DSGVTQTPKHLITATGQRVTLRCSPRSGDLSVYWYQQSLDQGLQFLIQYYNGEERAKGNILERFSAQQFPDLHSELNLSSLELGDSALYFCASSVGPTGGSSYEQYFGPGTRLTVT.

This rearrangement joins TRBV5-4 to TRBJ1-1; D call uncertain. V was cut by 7 bases and J by 0 bases, with 13 bases left in between. Germline V gives CDR1 SGHNT, CDR2 YYREEE (reference sequence). The CDR3 is made up of 14 amino acids. CDR3 bases: TGTGCCAGCTGGAGGAGAAGCATGAACACTGAAGCTTTCTTT. Encoded protein: CASWRRSMNTEAFF.

The chain uses TRBV27 and TRBJ2-3; 7 bases match TRBD1. The CDR3 is 15 amino acids. Germline CDR1 reads MNHEY; CDR2 reads SMNVEV (reference sequence). The J segment lost 2 bases and the V segment lost 4 bases, leaving 6 bases of the junction unmatched. Here the CDR3 DNA reads TGTGCCAGCAGTTATGGACAGGCTACCACAGATACGCAGTATTTT. Its translation is CASSYGQATTDTQYF.

The chain links TRBV5-4 to TRBJ2-5; D call uncertain. The germline V and J ends were trimmed by 1 base and 5 bases, with 9 bases remaining between them. Germline CDR1 is SGHNT and CDR2 is YYREEE (reference sequence). This CDR3 contains 13 residues. This CDR3 is CASSLTTGETQYF. CDR3 coding DNA: TGTGCCAGCAGCTTGACGACCGGGGAGACCCAGTACTTC.